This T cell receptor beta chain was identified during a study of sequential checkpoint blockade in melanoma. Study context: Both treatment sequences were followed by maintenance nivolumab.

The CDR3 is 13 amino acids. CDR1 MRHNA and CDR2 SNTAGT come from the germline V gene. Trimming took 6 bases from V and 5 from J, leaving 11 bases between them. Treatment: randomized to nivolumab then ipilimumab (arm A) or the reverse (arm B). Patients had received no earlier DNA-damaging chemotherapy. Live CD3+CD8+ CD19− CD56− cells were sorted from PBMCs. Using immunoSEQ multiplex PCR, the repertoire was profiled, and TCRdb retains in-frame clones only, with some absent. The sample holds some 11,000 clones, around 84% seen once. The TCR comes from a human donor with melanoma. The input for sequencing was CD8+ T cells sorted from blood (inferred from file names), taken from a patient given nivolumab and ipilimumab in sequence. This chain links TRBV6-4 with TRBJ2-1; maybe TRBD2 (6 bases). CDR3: CASSPSSDNEQFF. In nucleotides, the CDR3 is TGTGCCAGCAGCCCTTCTAGCGACAATGAGCAGTTCTTC.